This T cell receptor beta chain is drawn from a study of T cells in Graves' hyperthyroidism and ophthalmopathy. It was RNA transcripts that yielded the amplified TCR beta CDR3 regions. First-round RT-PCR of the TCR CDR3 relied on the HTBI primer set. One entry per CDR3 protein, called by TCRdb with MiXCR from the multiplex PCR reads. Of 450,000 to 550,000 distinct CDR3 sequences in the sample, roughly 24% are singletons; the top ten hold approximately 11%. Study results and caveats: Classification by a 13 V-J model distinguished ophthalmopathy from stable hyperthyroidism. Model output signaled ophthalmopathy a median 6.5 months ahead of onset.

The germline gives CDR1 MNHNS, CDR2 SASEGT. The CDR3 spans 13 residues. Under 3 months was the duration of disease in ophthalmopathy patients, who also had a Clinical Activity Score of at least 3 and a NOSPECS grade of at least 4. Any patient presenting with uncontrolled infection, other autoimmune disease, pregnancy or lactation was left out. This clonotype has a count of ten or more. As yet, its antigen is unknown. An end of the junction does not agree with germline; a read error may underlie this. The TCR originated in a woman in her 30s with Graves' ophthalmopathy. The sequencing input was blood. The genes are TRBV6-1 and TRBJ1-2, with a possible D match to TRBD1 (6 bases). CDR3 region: CASTLRGGYGYAF. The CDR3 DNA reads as TGTGCCAGCACCCTCCGGGGGGGCTATGGCTACGCCTTC.